This T cell receptor (beta chain) was recorded in a study of T cell responses to AZD1222 COVID-19 vaccine. Comment on this clone: Antigen unknown.

The CDR3 has 16 amino acids. The germline V and J ends were trimmed by 2 bases and 1 base, with 12 bases remaining between them. Germline V gene lookup returns CDR1 MDHEN and CDR2 SYDVKM. Study results and limitations: Per reports, nearly half of all spike-specific TCRs target regions that are unmutated in variants. Two AZD1222 doses significantly raised spike-specific TCR breadth and depth over controls. Repertoires were sampled only after the peak T cell response. Donors in the cohort were predominantly white British and more often female, and clonal diversity was possibly underestimated.

Sequencing was performed with immunoSEQ multiplex PCR; in TCRdb, only in-frame clones are kept and a portion is missing. Here the sample spans just under 85,000 clones, roughly 82% being singletons. The V and J genes are TRBV28 and TRBJ1-5; no definite D call. The clonotype comes from an adult in good health. Sequenced here: peripheral blood, sampled on day 0 of AZD1222 vaccination. CDR3 amino acids: CASSLGGVGSNQPQHF. DNA for the CDR3: TGTGCCAGCAGTTTAGGTGGAGTTGGGAGCAATCAGCCCCAGCATTTT.